The 14 T cell receptor beta chains presented below share a single source sample, sequenced in a study of blood T cell repertoires in COVID-19. Data came from immunoSEQ multiplex PCR; TCRdb stores just in-frame clones and leaves some out. The sample contains hundreds of thousands of clones, roughly 85% of which appear only once. Material: peripheral blood. The receptors come from a man in his fifties with active or convalescent COVID-19.

This chain joins TRBV7-3 and TRBJ2-7; TRBD1 agrees at 7 bases. From germline, CDR1 is SGHTA and CDR2 FQGTGA. After removal of 2 bases from V and 3 bases from J, the junction contained 7 bases not matched to a gene. This CDR3 has 15 residues. The CDR3 DNA reads as TGTGCCAGCAGCTTAGGGCCAGGGGACAGCTACGAGCAGTACTTC. This gives the protein CASSLGPGDSYEQYF.

The chain carries TRBV7-9 and TRBJ1-1, with a weak D call TRBD1 (5 bases). The CDR3 sequence is 18 residues long. The germline V and J ends were trimmed by 2 bases and 1 base, with 20 bases remaining between them. Per germline, CDR1 SEHNR and CDR2 FQNEAQ (reference sequence). The CDR3 loop reads CASSLSIGGARTNTEAFF. DNA of the CDR3: TGTGCCAGCAGCTTAAGTATTGGCGGGGCTAGAACGAACACTGAAGCTTTCTTT.

This clone was seen only a few times. The gene calls are TRBV7-8 and TRBJ2-7, with 11 bases fitting TRBD1. Germline loops: CDR1 SGHVS, CDR2 FQNEAQ. This CDR3 comprises 14 residues. Losses at the gene ends were 5 bases for V and 4 bases for J; bases not matched to a gene: 4. This chain's CDR3 is CASSQDRGLYEQYF. The DNA for the CDR3 is TGTGCCAGCAGCCAGGACAGGGGGCTTTACGAGCAGTACTTC.

In its sample, this clone was seen once. The chain uses TRBV9 and TRBJ2-1, with TRBD2 matching 8 bases. Germline trimming cut 0 bases from V and 5 bases from J; bases unmatched to any gene: 4. This CDR3 is built from 15 residues. Germline V gene lookup returns CDR1 SGDLS and CDR2 YYNGEE. The CDR3 DNA follows: TGTGCCAGCAGCGTAGTAGCGGGACCAGACAATGAGCAGTTCTTC. Residues: CASSVVAGPDNEQFF.

V is TRBV6-5 and J is TRBJ2-7; 12 bases match TRBD2. This CDR3 has 15 amino acids. Germline V gene data show CDR1 as MNHEY and CDR2 as SVGAGI. V was pared by 6 bases and J by 0 bases, with 3 bases of the junction left unmatched. The CDR3 DNA follows: TGTGCCAGCAGGTCGACTAGCGGGAGCTCCTACGAGCAGTACTTC. This translates into CASRSTSGSSYEQYF.

This clone appeared a single time. This chain links TRBV5-1 with TRBJ1-1, with a weak D call TRBD1 (5 bases). The CDR3 is 13 residues long. Germline CDR1 SGHRS, CDR2 YFSETQ. The V end lost 6 bases, the J end lost 8 bases, and 17 bases lay between the germline ends. The CDR3: CASIGAWGREAFF. CDR3 DNA: TGCGCCAGCATCGGCGCATGGGGCAGAGAAGCTTTCTTT.

The rearrangement joins TRBV10-1 to TRBJ2-1, with TRBD2 matching over 10 bases. The junction had 13 bases not matched to a gene; V was cut back by 3 bases and J by 8 bases. The CDR3 spans 17 residues. Germline values: CDR1 WNHNN, CDR2 SYGVQD (reference sequence). Here the CDR3 reads CASSDPLASGSIDEQFF. The DNA of the CDR3 is TGCGCCAGCAGTGATCCTTTGGCTAGCGGGAGTATCGATGAGCAGTTCTTC.

The J gene is TRBJ2-4, the V gene TRBV7-2; 15 positions agree with TRBD2. Unmatched junction bases numbered 10, after V lost 5 bases and J lost 8 bases. Germline CDR1 is SGHTA and CDR2 is FQGNSA. The CDR3 is made up of 17 amino acids. The CDR3 sequence: CASSRRTSGREGDIQYF. The CDR3 DNA is TGTGCCAGCAGCCGTAGGACTAGCGGGAGGGAAGGGGACATTCAGTACTTC.

The genes are TRBV11-2 and TRBJ1-1; TRBD1 might be the D (5 bases). The CDR3 covers 15 residues. Trimming took off 5 bases at V and 0 bases at J, with 13 bases between the two ends. The germline CDR1 and CDR2 sequences are SGHAT and FQNNGV. The CDR3 DNA follows: TGTGCCAGCAGCCCGAAACAGGCTTTGAACACTGAAGCTTTCTTT. Residues: CASSPKQALNTEAFF.

This clone was counted only a few times. The rearrangement uses TRBV21-1 and TRBJ2-1; TRBD2 is taken as the D call from the table, unchecked against the DNA. TRBV21-1 is a pseudogene. CDR3 size: 16 residues. The CDR3 DNA is TGTGCCAGCAGCGCCGGGCGGGGTAGGAGGTACAATGAGCAGTTCTTC. Its protein is CASSAGRGRRYNEQFF.

The genes are TRBV15 and TRBJ1-1; D perhaps matches TRBD1 (5 bases). Germline CDR1 LNHNV, CDR2 YYDKDF (reference sequence). V was clipped by 0 bases and J by 1 base, with 12 bases between them. There are 16 residues in the CDR3. The CDR3 region has the DNA TGTGCCACCAGCAGAGATGGGGCAGCGAAGAACACTGAAGCTTTCTTT. Translating gives CATSRDGAAKNTEAFF.

This clone occurred once. The chain employs TRBV10-2 and TRBJ2-5, with 7 bases identical to TRBD2. The length of the CDR3 is 17 residues. From germline, CDR1 is WSHSY and CDR2 SAAADI. V lost 3 bases to trimming and J lost 2 bases; unmatched junction nucleotides: 12. CDR3 loop: CASSEGSGVGGQETQYF. DNA of the CDR3: TGCGCCAGCAGTGAAGGCTCAGGAGTGGGAGGGCAAGAGACCCAGTACTTC.

The J gene is TRBJ2-3, the V gene TRBV5-1, with a tentative D call TRBD1 (8 bases). The CDR3 runs 16 residues. Germline CDR1 reads SGHRS; CDR2 reads YFSETQ. Trimming took off 4 bases at V and 1 base at J, with 16 bases between the two ends. The CDR3 loop reads CASSPPQGGRTDTQYF. CDR3 coding DNA: TGCGCCAGCAGCCCCCCACAGGGGGGGCGCACAGATACGCAGTATTTT.

The chain combines TRBV7-6 with TRBJ1-3; D is ambiguous. This CDR3 is 16 amino acids long. V lost 0 bases and J lost 2, with 11 bases in between. CDR1 SGHVS and CDR2 FNYEAQ come from the germline V gene. DNA of the CDR3: TGTGCCAGCAGCTTAGCTCCCGGGTCCGCTGGAAACACCATATATTTT. Its protein is CASSLAPGSAGNTIYF.